These T cell receptor beta chains were read from a single sample in a study of metastatic and nonmetastatic thyroid tumors. TCRdb re-called clones from the PCR reads using MiXCR. This sample yields roughly 40,000 clones, of which approximately 17% are seen a single time; roughly an eighth belongs to the top ten. Input material: tumor tissue. Receptors originate from a female donor with papillary thyroid cancer or a benign thyroid nodule (not recorded which). Some clones in this sample may be carry-over from other donors' samples. Both conserved end residues are part of each CDR3. The D gene is left open where the match is weak. The size entry is marked missing in some rows and otherwise reads once, few, many or a size class.

abundance: -
v_gene: TRBV20-1
d_gene: TRBD2
j_gene: TRBJ2-1
len: 14
CDR3nt: TGCAGTGCTAGGCACACTAGCGGGTACAATGAGCAGTTCTTC
CDR3aa: CSARHTSGYNEQFF

abundance: few
v_gene: TRBV7-9
d_gene: -
j_gene: TRBJ1-1
len: 13
CDR3nt: TGTGCCAGCAGCCCTGGGTTCGGTACTGAAGCTTTCTTT
CDR3aa: CASSPGFGTEAFF

abundance: many
v_gene: TRBV4-1
d_gene: TRBD1
j_gene: TRBJ1-1
len: 15
CDR3nt: TGCGCCAGCAGCCGGGGACAGAATTTTAACACTGAAGCTTTCTTT
CDR3aa: CASSRGQNFNTEAFF

abundance: many
v_gene: TRBV18
d_gene: -
j_gene: TRBJ2-2
len: 16
CDR3nt: TGTGCCAGCTCACCGTCATCCAGGGATATACTCGGGGAGCTGTTTTTT
CDR3aa: CASSPSSRDILGELFF

abundance: many
v_gene: TRBV3-1
d_gene: -
j_gene: TRBJ2-7
len: 13
CDR3nt: TGTGCCAGCAGCCATTCGGGGGCCCACGAGCAGTACTTC
CDR3aa: CASSHSGAHEQYF

abundance: few
v_gene: TRBV6-1
d_gene: -
j_gene: TRBJ1-5
len: 16
CDR3nt: TGTGCCAGCAGTGTAGGTATCGACAGGTCGGTTCAGCCCCAGCATTTT
CDR3aa: CASSVGIDRSVQPQHF

abundance: many
v_gene: TRBV6-5
d_gene: -
j_gene: TRBJ1-1
len: 16
CDR3nt: TGTGCCAGCAGTTACTCGACGACTGCCATGAACACTGAAGCTTTCTTT
CDR3aa: CASSYSTTAMNTEAFF

abundance: many
v_gene: TRBV11-2
d_gene: -
j_gene: TRBJ2-2
len: 15
CDR3nt: TGTGCCAGCAGCTCATCGGACAGGAACACCGGGGAGCTGTTTTTT
CDR3aa: CASSSSDRNTGELFF

abundance: -
v_gene: TRBV9
d_gene: -
j_gene: TRBJ2-3
len: 15
CDR3nt: TGTGCCAGCAGCGTAGAGTTGAGAAGAACGGATACGCAGTATTTT
CDR3aa: CASSVELRRTDTQYF

abundance: many
v_gene: TRBV20-1
d_gene: -
j_gene: TRBJ1-3
len: 12
CDR3nt: TGCAGTGCTCCAGGGGATGGAAACACCATATATTTT
CDR3aa: CSAPGDGNTIYF

abundance: many
v_gene: TRBV15
d_gene: TRBD1
j_gene: TRBJ1-1
len: 13
CDR3nt: TGTGCCACCAGTTACGGACAGGGCACTGAAGCTTTCTTT
CDR3aa: CATSYGQGTEAFF

abundance: many
v_gene: TRBV9
d_gene: -
j_gene: TRBJ2-7
len: 14
CDR3nt: TGTGCCAGCAACCGCGGCACAGGGACCTACGAGCAGTACTTC
CDR3aa: CASNRGTGTYEQYF

abundance: -
v_gene: TRBV6-5
d_gene: -
j_gene: TRBJ1-6
len: 14
CDR3nt: TGTGCCAGCAGTTACAACGGGGAGAACTCACCCCTCCACTTT
CDR3aa: CASSYNGENSPLHF

abundance: -
v_gene: TRBV28
d_gene: -
j_gene: TRBJ2-7
len: 19
CDR3nt: TGTGCCAGCAGTTTACCCTCGTCTGGACTATCGGGAGCCCATCACGAGCAGTACTTC
CDR3aa: CASSLPSSGLSGAHHEQYF

abundance: few
v_gene: TRBV12-3/TRBV12-4
d_gene: TRBD1
j_gene: TRBJ1-5
len: 14
CDR3nt: TGTGCCAGCAGTTCACAGGGGCTGTGTCATCCCCAGCATTTT
CDR3aa: CASSSQGLCHPQHF

abundance: many
v_gene: TRBV27
d_gene: -
j_gene: TRBJ2-3
len: 13
CDR3nt: TGTGCCAGCAGTATGTCAATCTTGGATACGCAGTATTTT
CDR3aa: CASSMSILDTQYF